The TCR beta chain under discussion was sequenced for a study of blood T cell repertoires in COVID-19. On the study more broadly: Sample material is recorded as cDNA or gDNA derived from T cells, B-cell-depleted T cells, or PBMCs.

V was clipped by 4 bases and J by 3 bases; unmatched bases: 3. CDR1 is SGDLS, CDR2 YYNGEE, per germline. The CDR3 is made up of 15 amino acids. The method was immunoSEQ multiplex PCR; TCRdb's version includes in-frame clones alone and lacks a portion of them. Altogether 450,000 to 500,000 clones are present, roughly 85% being singletons, with the ten largest covering roughly 3.2%. The chain recombines TRBV9 with TRBJ1-5; 11 nucleotides line up with TRBD1. The specimen was peripheral blood. This TCR came from a human donor in a cohort sampled during active COVID-19. The CDR3 DNA reads TGTGCCAGCAGCCGGGACAGGGGGGACAATCAGCCCCAGCATTTT. Amino acid sequence: CASSRDRGDNQPQHF. Full variable domain (remainder filled in from reference TRBV9 and TRBJ1-5): DSGVTQTPKHLITATGQRVTLRCSPRSGDLSVYWYQQSLDQGLQFLIQYYNGEERAKGNILERFSAQQFPDLHSELNLSSLELGDSALYFCASSRDRGDNQPQHFGDGTRLSIL.